Presented here are 6 T cell receptor beta chains from one specimen sequenced in a study of T cell responses to AZD1222 COVID-19 vaccine. Some clones are missing from TCRdb's copy, which holds only in-frame ones; the method was immunoSEQ multiplex PCR. The sample carries 100,000 to 120,000 clones, nearly 90% recorded once. The specimen comprised peripheral blood, sampled on day 0 of AZD1222 vaccination. The source is an adult in good health.

The V gene is TRBV6-1, the J gene TRBJ2-7; D ambiguous. Trimming cost V 0 bases and J 5 bases, with 5 bases left between them. There are 12 residues in the CDR3. Germline CDR1 is MNHNS and CDR2 is SASEGT. CDR3 nucleotides: TGTGCCAGCAGTGAAGCCTACGACGAGCAGTACTTC. Amino acids: CASSEAYDEQYF.

The chain has TRBV19 and TRBJ1-2, with 7 nucleotides matching TRBD1. The CDR3 covers 15 residues. CDR1 LNHDA and CDR2 SQIVND come from the germline V gene (reference sequence). V trimming: 7 bases; J trimming: 0 bases; junction bases outside the gene matches: 8. The CDR3 is CASTHDRDPNYGYTF. The CDR3 DNA follows: TGTGCCAGTACCCACGACAGGGATCCTAACTATGGCTACACCTTC.

V is TRBV6-1 and J is TRBJ1-2, with TRBD1 identical over 7 bases. The CDR3 has 15 residues. The V gene's germline CDR1 is MNHNS and CDR2 SASEGT. Losses at the gene ends were 3 bases for V and 7 bases for J; bases not matched to a gene: 11. CDR3 sequence reads: CASSDPGQPNGGYTF. In DNA form, the CDR3 reads TGTGCCAGCAGTGATCCGGGACAGCCTAATGGTGGCTACACCTTC.

The rearrangement uses TRBV10-3 and TRBJ1-1; tentative D call: TRBD1 (5 bases). Trimming pared 6 bases from V and 0 bases from J, leaving 11 bases between. From germline, CDR1 is ENHRY and CDR2 SYGVKD. CDR3 length: 14 residues. The CDR3 nucleotides read TGTGCCATCAGCAGGGCAGGGTTGAACACTGAAGCTTTCTTT. Translated: CAISRAGLNTEAFF.

The rearrangement joins TRBV9 to TRBJ2-3; 9 nucleotides match TRBD1. Germline CDR1 and CDR2: SGDLS and YYNGEE. This CDR3 spans 13 amino acids. After removal of 0 bases from V and 9 bases from J, the junction contained 2 bases not matched to a gene. Here the CDR3 DNA reads TGTGCCAGCAGCGTAGTCGGGACAGGGACGCAGTATTTT. It translates to CASSVVGTGTQYF. The variable domain in full, with the rest retrieved from reference TRBV9 and TRBJ2-3, is DSGVTQTPKHLITATGQRVTLRCSPRSGDLSVYWYQQSLDQGLQFLIQYYNGEERAKGNILERFSAQQFPDLHSELNLSSLELGDSALYFCASSVVGTGTQYFGPGTRLTVL.

This chain uses TRBV25-1 with TRBJ2-3; D not resolved. CDR3 length: 15 amino acids. Trimming took off 3 bases at V and 6 bases at J, with 16 bases between the two ends. Germline V gives CDR1 MGHDK, CDR2 SYGVNS. The chain's CDR3 is CASSDTLGRPDTQYF. The CDR3 coding sequence is TGTGCCAGCAGTGACACCCTAGGCCGGCCCGATACGCAGTATTTT.